The present TCR beta chain was sequenced within a study of radiotherapy plus CTLA-4 blockade in lung cancer. Overall study: Overall, approximately 18% of patients showed an objective response, while 31% attained disease control. Whole-study findings and limits: Some TCR clones had been derived from tumors. These clones expanded in peripheral blood after radiotherapy plus ipilimumab. Alongside interferon-beta, early blood T cell clone dynamics were reportedly the best predictor of response.

A remark on this clone: Its antigen remains unidentified.

It was focal radiation plus CTLA-4 blockade with ipilimumab that patients with chemo-refractory metastatic non-small-cell lung cancer received. Germline CDR1 is SGDLS and CDR2 is YYNGEE. This CDR3 comprises 15 residues. Trimming took 2 bases from V and 0 from J, leaving 9 bases between them. Clones were read by immunoSEQ multiplex PCR, and TCRdb kept only the in-frame ones, dropping some. The sample carries roughly 110,000 clones, 81% recorded once. The sample in question was peripheral blood, obtained from a patient treated with radiotherapy plus ipilimumab. This chain joins TRBV9 and TRBJ1-3; D call uncertain. The sequence was obtained from a human donor with non-small cell lung cancer that progressed on radiotherapy plus ipilimumab. Some clones in this sample may be carry-over from other donors' samples. The CDR3 nucleotides are TGTGCCAGCAGCGTCGACGGTATCTCTGGAAACACCATATATTTT. This translates into CASSVDGISGNTIYF. The full variable domain, its missing parts supplied by reference TRBV9 and TRBJ1-3, is DSGVTQTPKHLITATGQRVTLRCSPRSGDLSVYWYQQSLDQGLQFLIQYYNGEERAKGNILERFSAQQFPDLHSELNLSSLELGDSALYFCASSVDGISGNTIYFGEGSWLTVV.